Listed here is a single TCR beta chain. Its antigen is not identified. This specimen comes from a study of cytomegalovirus exposure and HLA in healthy donors. Study-level results: A later analysis appeared to link common viral pathogens to several of the most significant clusters. For most TCR sequences rarity was the rule, although some public TCRs occurred in many donors.

V lost 3 bases and J lost 9, with 15 bases in between. CDR1 is ENHRY, CDR2 SYGVKD, per germline. CDR3 length: 14 residues. The PCR contained 60 Vbeta and 13 Jbeta primers. Libraries were prepared by immunoSEQ multiplex PCR; TCRdb keeps only in-frame clonotypes and omits some of them. This table holds fewer than 120,000 clones, about 73% found once. The sample taken for sequencing was PBMCs. This chain connects TRBV10-3 to TRBJ2-4; TRBD1 might be the D (6 bases). This TCR came from a woman aged 25 to 39 in good health and CMV-seronegative. This CDR3 is CAISEGTPAAIQYF. The CDR3 DNA sequence: TGTGCCATCAGTGAAGGGACACCGGCGGCCATTCAGTACTTC.